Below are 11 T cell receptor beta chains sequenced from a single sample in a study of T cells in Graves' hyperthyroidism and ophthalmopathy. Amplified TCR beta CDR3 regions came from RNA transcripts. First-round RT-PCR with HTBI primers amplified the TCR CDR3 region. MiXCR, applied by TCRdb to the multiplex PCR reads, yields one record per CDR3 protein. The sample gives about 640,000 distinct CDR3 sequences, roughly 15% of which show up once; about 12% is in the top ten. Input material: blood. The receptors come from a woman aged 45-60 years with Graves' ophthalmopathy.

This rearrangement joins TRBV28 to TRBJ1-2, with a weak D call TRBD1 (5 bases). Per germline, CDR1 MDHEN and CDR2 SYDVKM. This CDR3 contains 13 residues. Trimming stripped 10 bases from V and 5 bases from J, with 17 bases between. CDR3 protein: CATGTYGVYGYTF. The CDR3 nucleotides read TGTGCCACCGGGACGTATGGAGTATATGGCTACACCTTC.

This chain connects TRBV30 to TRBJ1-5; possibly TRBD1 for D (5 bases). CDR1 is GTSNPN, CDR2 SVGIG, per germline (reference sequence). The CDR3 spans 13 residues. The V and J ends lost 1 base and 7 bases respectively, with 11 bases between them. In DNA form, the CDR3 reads TGTGCCTGGAGTGAAGATAGGGGCCAGCCCCAGCATTTT. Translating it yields CAWSEDRGQPQHF.

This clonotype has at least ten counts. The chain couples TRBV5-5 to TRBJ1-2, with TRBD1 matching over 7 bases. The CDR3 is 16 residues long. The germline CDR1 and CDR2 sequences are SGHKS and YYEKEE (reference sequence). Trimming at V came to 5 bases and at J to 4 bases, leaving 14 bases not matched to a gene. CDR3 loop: CASSLGDRVVTYGYTF. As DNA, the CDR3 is TGTGCCAGCAGTCTGGGAGACAGGGTAGTAACCTATGGCTACACCTTC.

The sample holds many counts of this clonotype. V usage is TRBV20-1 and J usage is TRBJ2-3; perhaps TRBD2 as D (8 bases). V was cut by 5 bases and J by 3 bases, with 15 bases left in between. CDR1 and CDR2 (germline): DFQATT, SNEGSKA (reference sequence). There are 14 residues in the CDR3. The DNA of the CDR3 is TGCAGTGCTCAAGGGGGCGGGAGGACAGATACGCAGTATTTT. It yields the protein CSAQGGGRTDTQYF.

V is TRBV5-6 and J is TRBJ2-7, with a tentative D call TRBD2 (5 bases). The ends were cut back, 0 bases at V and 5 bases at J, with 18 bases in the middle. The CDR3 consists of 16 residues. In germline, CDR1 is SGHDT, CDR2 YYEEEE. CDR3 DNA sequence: TGTGCCAGCAGCTTGGTGGCCCTAACGGCGGGTCACGAGCAGTACTTC. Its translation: CASSLVALTAGHEQYF.

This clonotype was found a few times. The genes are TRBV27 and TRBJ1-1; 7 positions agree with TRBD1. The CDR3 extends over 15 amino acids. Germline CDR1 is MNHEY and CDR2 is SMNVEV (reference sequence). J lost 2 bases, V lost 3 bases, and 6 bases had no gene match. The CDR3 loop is CASSFMTGINTEAFF. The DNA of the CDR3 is TGTGCCAGCAGTTTCATGACAGGGATTAACACTGAAGCTTTCTTT.

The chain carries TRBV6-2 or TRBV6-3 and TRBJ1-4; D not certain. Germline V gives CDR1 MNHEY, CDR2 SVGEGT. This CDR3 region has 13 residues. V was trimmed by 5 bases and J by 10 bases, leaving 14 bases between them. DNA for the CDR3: TGTGCCAGCAGTACGGGTGGGGTTTCAAAACTGTTTTTT. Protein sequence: CASSTGGVSKLFF.

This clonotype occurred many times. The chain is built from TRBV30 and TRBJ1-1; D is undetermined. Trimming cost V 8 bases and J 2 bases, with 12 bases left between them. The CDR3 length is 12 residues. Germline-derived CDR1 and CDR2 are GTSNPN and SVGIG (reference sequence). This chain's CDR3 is CAGVTYNTEAFF. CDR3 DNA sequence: TGTGCCGGGGTGACATATAACACTGAAGCTTTCTTT.

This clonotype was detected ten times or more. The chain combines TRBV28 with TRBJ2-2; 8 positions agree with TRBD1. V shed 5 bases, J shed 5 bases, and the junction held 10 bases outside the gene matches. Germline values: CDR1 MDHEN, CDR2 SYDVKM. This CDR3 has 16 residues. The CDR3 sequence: CASSHPGQDVTGELFF. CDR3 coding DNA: TGTGCCAGCAGTCACCCGGGACAGGATGTGACCGGGGAGCTGTTTTTT.

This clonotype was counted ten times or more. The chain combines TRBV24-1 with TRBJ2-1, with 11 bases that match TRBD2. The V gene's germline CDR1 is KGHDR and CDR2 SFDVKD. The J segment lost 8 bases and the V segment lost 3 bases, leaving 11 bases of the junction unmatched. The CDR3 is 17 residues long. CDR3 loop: CATSDTGTSGSSDEQFF. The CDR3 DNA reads TGTGCCACCAGTGATACGGGGACTAGCGGATCCTCGGATGAGCAGTTCTTC.

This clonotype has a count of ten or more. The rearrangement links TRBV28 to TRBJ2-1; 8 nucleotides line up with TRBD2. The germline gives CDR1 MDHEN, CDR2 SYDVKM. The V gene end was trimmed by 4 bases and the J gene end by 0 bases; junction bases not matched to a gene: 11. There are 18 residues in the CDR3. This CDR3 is CASSSDRGGKSSYNEQFF. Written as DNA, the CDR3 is TGTGCCAGCAGTTCAGATCGGGGGGGAAAAAGCTCCTACAATGAGCAGTTCTTC.